A selection of T cell receptor beta chains follows, all from one sample in a study of metastatic and nonmetastatic thyroid tumors. TCRdb re-called clones via MiXCR from the PCR reads. Among over 15,000 clones, about 28% were seen once, and the ten largest hold around 14%. The sample taken for sequencing was tumor tissue. Receptors originate from a female donor with papillary thyroid cancer or a benign thyroid nodule (not recorded which). Some clones in this sample may be carry-over from other donors' samples. Both conserved end residues are part of each CDR3. The order of the fields is V gene, clone size, D gene, J gene, CDR3 DNA, CDR3 protein. A D gene is named only where the DNA matches it firmly. Only part of the rows carry a size: once, few, many, or a class if the clone is expanded.

V gene: TRBV2
clone size: many
D gene: TRBD2
J gene: TRBJ2-7
CDR3 DNA: TGTGCCAGCAGTGACCCCCGGGGGGGGAGAAGTCACGAGCAGTACTTC
CDR3 protein: CASSDPRGGRSHEQYF

V gene: TRBV10-3
clone size: few
D gene: NA
J gene: TRBJ2-7
CDR3 DNA: TGTGCCATCAGAGATATAGCGTCGAGCTCCTACGAGCAGTACTTC
CDR3 protein: CAIRDIASSSYEQYF

V gene: TRBV11-2
clone size: NA
D gene: NA
J gene: TRBJ2-1
CDR3 DNA: TGTGCCAGCAGCTTAGGGAGCGGATCCTACAATGAGCAGTTCTTC
CDR3 protein: CASSLGSGSYNEQFF

V gene: TRBV19
clone size: NA
D gene: NA
J gene: TRBJ2-2
CDR3 DNA: TGTGCCAGTACCATTGGAGGGGCCGGGGAGCTGTTTTTT
CDR3 protein: CASTIGGAGELFF

V gene: TRBV6-1
clone size: few
D gene: NA
J gene: TRBJ1-6
CDR3 DNA: TGTGCCAGCAGTCCCCCTAGGACTGGCAAAGGAAATTCACCCCTCCACTTT
CDR3 protein: CASSPPRTGKGNSPLHF

V gene: TRBV9
clone size: few
D gene: TRBD1
J gene: TRBJ2-7
CDR3 DNA: TGTGCCAGCAGCGTCGCCGGGACAGCGGATTACGAGCAGTACTTC
CDR3 protein: CASSVAGTADYEQYF

V gene: TRBV27
clone size: few
D gene: NA
J gene: TRBJ2-7
CDR3 DNA: TGTGCCAGCAGTTTGGTTTACTCCTACGAGCAGTACTTC
CDR3 protein: CASSLVYSYEQYF

V gene: TRBV6-1
clone size: NA
D gene: NA
J gene: TRBJ1-1
CDR3 DNA: TGTGCCAGCAGACCACTGGAGCTGTTGAACACTGAAGCTTTCTTT
CDR3 protein: CASRPLELLNTEAFF

V gene: TRBV6-2/TRBV6-3
clone size: NA
D gene: NA
J gene: TRBJ2-1
CDR3 DNA: TGTGCCAGCAGTTACCTACCCAGGGACATCGGGGGATACAATGAGCAGTTCTTC
CDR3 protein: CASSYLPRDIGGYNEQFF

V gene: TRBV12-3/TRBV12-4
clone size: NA
D gene: NA
J gene: TRBJ1-5
CDR3 DNA: TGTGCCAGCAGTTTCCAGGGTGACCAGCCCCAGCATTTT
CDR3 protein: CASSFQGDQPQHF

V gene: TRBV28
clone size: NA
D gene: NA
J gene: TRBJ1-1
CDR3 DNA: TGTGCCAGCAGTTTATCATCAGACTTGAGGGTTTGGACTGAAGCTTTCTTT
CDR3 protein: CASSLSSDLRVWTEAFF

V gene: TRBV11-2
clone size: medium-sized
D gene: NA
J gene: TRBJ2-1
CDR3 DNA: TGTGCCAGCAGCACGCGAGGGCCTTGGTATGAGCAGTTCTTC
CDR3 protein: CASSTRGPWYEQFF

V gene: TRBV28
clone size: few
D gene: NA
J gene: TRBJ2-7
CDR3 DNA: TGTGCCAGCAGTTTAGACAGATACCCGAGGGAGCAGTACTTC
CDR3 protein: CASSLDRYPREQYF

V gene: TRBV11-2
clone size: NA
D gene: NA
J gene: TRBJ1-3
CDR3 DNA: TGTGCCAGCAGCACACGGACAAGCCTAAACGGAAACACCATATATTTT
CDR3 protein: CASSTRTSLNGNTIYF

V gene: TRBV6-4
clone size: medium-sized
D gene: TRBD1
J gene: TRBJ1-2
CDR3 DNA: TGTGCCAGCAGCGTGGACAGGAACAACTATGGCTACACCTTC
CDR3 protein: CASSVDRNNYGYTF

V gene: TRBV6-1
clone size: few
D gene: TRBD2
J gene: TRBJ2-5
CDR3 DNA: TGTGCCAGCAGTGAATCCAGTGGGGGGACTAGCGGTAAAGAGACCCAGTACTTC
CDR3 protein: CASSESSGGTSGKETQYF

V gene: TRBV4-3
clone size: NA
D gene: NA
J gene: TRBJ2-7
CDR3 DNA: TGCGCCAGCAGCCACGGGACATCCGTCGGGGAGCAGTACTTC
CDR3 protein: CASSHGTSVGEQYF

V gene: TRBV28
clone size: medium-sized
D gene: NA
J gene: TRBJ2-7
CDR3 DNA: TGTGCCAGCAGCCATCGGGGAGGCAAAAGGTATCGGGCGTACGAGCAGTACTTC
CDR3 protein: CASSHRGGKRYRAYEQYF

V gene: TRBV4-3
clone size: many
D gene: NA
J gene: TRBJ1-2
CDR3 DNA: TGCGCCAGCAGCCAAGCAGGCGGCCCCTATGGCTACACCTTC
CDR3 protein: CASSQAGGPYGYTF

V gene: TRBV28
clone size: few
D gene: NA
J gene: TRBJ1-2
CDR3 DNA: TGTGCCAGCAGTTTAGGAGGAGGGCGCCTCTATGGCTACACCTTC
CDR3 protein: CASSLGGGRLYGYTF

V gene: TRBV19
clone size: medium-sized
D gene: TRBD1
J gene: TRBJ1-1
CDR3 DNA: TGTGCCAGTAGAACAGGACAGGGGAACACTGAAGCTTTCTTT
CDR3 protein: CASRTGQGNTEAFF

V gene: TRBV12-3/TRBV12-4
clone size: many
D gene: NA
J gene: TRBJ1-6
CDR3 DNA: TGTGCCAGCAGTTTTCAGGGTGTGAATTCACCCCTCCACTTT
CDR3 protein: CASSFQGVNSPLHF

V gene: TRBV20-1
clone size: NA
D gene: TRBD2
J gene: TRBJ2-7
CDR3 DNA: TGCAGTGCTACCTTGAATAGCGGGAACCCCTACGAGCAGTACTTC
CDR3 protein: CSATLNSGNPYEQYF

V gene: TRBV6-2/TRBV6-3
clone size: few
D gene: NA
J gene: TRBJ2-3
CDR3 DNA: TGTGCCAGCAGTTATGCAGGGCGCACAGATACGCAGTATTTT
CDR3 protein: CASSYAGRTDTQYF

V gene: TRBV10-1
clone size: NA
D gene: NA
J gene: TRBJ2-2
CDR3 DNA: TGCGCCAGCAGTGACAGGGACACCGGGGAGCTGTTTTTT
CDR3 protein: CASSDRDTGELFF

V gene: TRBV10-1
clone size: NA
D gene: NA
J gene: TRBJ2-2
CDR3 DNA: TGCGCCAGCAGTGTTGACACCCGGGAGCTGTTTTTT
CDR3 protein: CASSVDTRELFF

V gene: TRBV11-3
clone size: few
D gene: TRBD1
J gene: TRBJ2-1
CDR3 DNA: TGTGCCAGCAGCTCCGGGACAGGGCAATTTAACAATGAGCAGTTCTTC
CDR3 protein: CASSSGTGQFNNEQFF

V gene: TRBV19
clone size: NA
D gene: TRBD2
J gene: TRBJ2-7
CDR3 DNA: TGTGCCATAATGGGACTAAGCGGCGAGCAGTACTTC
CDR3 protein: CAIMGLSGEQYF

V gene: TRBV6-1
clone size: few
D gene: NA
J gene: TRBJ1-2
CDR3 DNA: TGTGCCAGCAGCGGACCCTCTCAGGCTAACAACTATGGCTACACCTTC
CDR3 protein: CASSGPSQANNYGYTF

V gene: TRBV24-1
clone size: NA
D gene: NA
J gene: TRBJ2-3
CDR3 DNA: TGTGCCGCGGGGAGCGGGTCTTGGTCAGATACGCAGTATTTT
CDR3 protein: CAAGSGSWSDTQYF

V gene: TRBV5-1
clone size: NA
D gene: TRBD2
J gene: TRBJ2-1
CDR3 DNA: TGCGCCAGCAGCTTGGTAGCGGGAGCTAACGATGAGCAGTTCTTC
CDR3 protein: CASSLVAGANDEQFF

V gene: TRBV28
clone size: NA
D gene: NA
J gene: TRBJ1-5
CDR3 DNA: TGTGCCAGCAGTCTGGGACGCAGTCATCAGCCCCAGCATTTT
CDR3 protein: CASSLGRSHQPQHF

V gene: TRBV3-1
clone size: NA
D gene: NA
J gene: TRBJ1-3
CDR3 DNA: TGTGCCAGCAGCTCTACTCCCGGTAACACCATATATTTT
CDR3 protein: CASSSTPGNTIYF

V gene: TRBV12-3/TRBV12-4
clone size: NA
D gene: TRBD1
J gene: TRBJ2-2
CDR3 DNA: TGTGCCAGCTCGAGGGGGCTGGGCACCGGGGAGCTGTTTTTT
CDR3 protein: CASSRGLGTGELFF

V gene: TRBV27
clone size: large
D gene: NA
J gene: TRBJ2-7
CDR3 DNA: TGTGCCAGCCGTAGCGGAAACTACGAGCAGTACTTC
CDR3 protein: CASRSGNYEQYF

V gene: TRBV27
clone size: many
D gene: NA
J gene: TRBJ2-2
CDR3 DNA: TGTGCCAGCTACGGCAGGATAAGCACCGGGGAGCTGTTTTTT
CDR3 protein: CASYGRISTGELFF

V gene: TRBV6-5
clone size: few
D gene: NA
J gene: TRBJ2-7
CDR3 DNA: TGTGCCATAGTTCCTCAACTCTCCCCGATCTACGAGCAGTACTTC
CDR3 protein: CAIVPQLSPIYEQYF

V gene: TRBV4-3
clone size: many
D gene: TRBD2
J gene: TRBJ2-1
CDR3 DNA: TGCGCCAGCACCGAAGCGGGACTCGCGGACAATGAGCAGTTCTTC
CDR3 protein: CASTEAGLADNEQFF

V gene: TRBV2
clone size: medium-sized
D gene: NA
J gene: TRBJ2-7
CDR3 DNA: TGTGCCAGCAAACTCTACGAGCAGTACTTC
CDR3 protein: CASKLYEQYF

V gene: TRBV10-1
clone size: NA
D gene: NA
J gene: TRBJ2-5
CDR3 DNA: TGCGCCAGCAGTGCTGGGACGGAGCAAGAGACCCAGTACTTC
CDR3 protein: CASSAGTEQETQYF

V gene: TRBV5-1
clone size: once
D gene: TRBD2
J gene: TRBJ2-3
CDR3 DNA: TGCGCCAGCATGGCGGGGGGGCCTGGCACAGATACGCAGTATTTT
CDR3 protein: CASMAGGPGTDTQYF

V gene: TRBV30
clone size: NA
D gene: NA
J gene: TRBJ2-3
CDR3 DNA: TGTGCCTGGAGTGTACGAACCCTTAGGGATACGCAGTATTTT
CDR3 protein: CAWSVRTLRDTQYF

V gene: TRBV5-1
clone size: medium-sized
D gene: TRBD1
J gene: TRBJ1-6
CDR3 DNA: TGCGCCAGCACACAGGGGATTATAGATTCACCCCTCCACTTT
CDR3 protein: CASTQGIIDSPLHF

V gene: TRBV11-3
clone size: medium-sized
D gene: NA
J gene: TRBJ2-3
CDR3 DNA: TGTGCCAGCAGTTTAAGGGGGAGAGGGCCAGATACGCAGTATTTT
CDR3 protein: CASSLRGRGPDTQYF

V gene: TRBV6-2/TRBV6-3
clone size: NA
D gene: NA
J gene: TRBJ2-1
CDR3 DNA: TGTGCCAGCAGTTACAGCGACTTTAACAATGAGCAGTTCTTC
CDR3 protein: CASSYSDFNNEQFF

V gene: TRBV7-3
clone size: medium-sized
D gene: TRBD2
J gene: TRBJ2-3
CDR3 DNA: TGTGCCAGCAGCTTAACGGCCGGACTAGCGGGAGCAGATACGCAGTATTTT
CDR3 protein: CASSLTAGLAGADTQYF

V gene: TRBV12-3/TRBV12-4
clone size: NA
D gene: NA
J gene: TRBJ1-6
CDR3 DNA: TGTGCCAGCAGTCTCCTCTCGGGACACCGAATTTCACCCCTCCACTTT
CDR3 protein: CASSLLSGHRISPLHF

V gene: TRBV6-2/TRBV6-3
clone size: NA
D gene: NA
J gene: TRBJ1-1
CDR3 DNA: TGTGCCAGCAGTTACAGGGCTTACACTGAAGCTTTCTTT
CDR3 protein: CASSYRAYTEAFF

V gene: TRBV4-1
clone size: NA
D gene: NA
J gene: TRBJ1-2
CDR3 DNA: TGCGCCAGCAGCCAAGGGGGGGGTCCTGGATATGGCTACACCTTC
CDR3 protein: CASSQGGGPGYGYTF

V gene: TRBV2
clone size: NA
D gene: NA
J gene: TRBJ2-2
CDR3 DNA: TGTGCCAGCAATGGAGGGAACACCGGGGAGCTGTTTTTT
CDR3 protein: CASNGGNTGELFF